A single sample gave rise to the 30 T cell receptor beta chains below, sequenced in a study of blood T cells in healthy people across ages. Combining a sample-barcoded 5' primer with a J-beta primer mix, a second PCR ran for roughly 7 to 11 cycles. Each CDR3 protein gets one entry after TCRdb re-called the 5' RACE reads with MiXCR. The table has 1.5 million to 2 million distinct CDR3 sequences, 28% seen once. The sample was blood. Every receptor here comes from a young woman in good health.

This chain's CDR3 is CATSKGVNEKLFF. The CDR3 DNA reads as TGTGCCACCAGCAAGGGGGTTAATGAAAAACTGTTTTTT. The chain carries TRBV15 and TRBJ1-4, with D tentatively TRBD1 (6 bases). The CDR3 extends over 13 amino acids. Trimming cost V 4 bases and J 4 bases, with 7 bases left between them. Germline CDR1 and CDR2: LNHNV and YYDKDF (reference sequence).

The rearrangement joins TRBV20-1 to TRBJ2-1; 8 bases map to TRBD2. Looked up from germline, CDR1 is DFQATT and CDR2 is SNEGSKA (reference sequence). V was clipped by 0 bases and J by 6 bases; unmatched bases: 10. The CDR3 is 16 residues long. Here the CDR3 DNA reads TGCAGTGCTAGAGATCTCAGCGGGAGAGTGAGCAATGAGCAGTTCTTC. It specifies CSARDLSGRVSNEQFF.

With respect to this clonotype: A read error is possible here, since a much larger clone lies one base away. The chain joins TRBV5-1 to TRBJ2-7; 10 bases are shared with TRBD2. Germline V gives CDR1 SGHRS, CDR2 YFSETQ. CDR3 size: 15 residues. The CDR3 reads CASNLMLAGVYEQYF. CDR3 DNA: TGCGCCAGCAACTTGATGCTAGCGGGAGTTTACGAGCAGTACTTC.

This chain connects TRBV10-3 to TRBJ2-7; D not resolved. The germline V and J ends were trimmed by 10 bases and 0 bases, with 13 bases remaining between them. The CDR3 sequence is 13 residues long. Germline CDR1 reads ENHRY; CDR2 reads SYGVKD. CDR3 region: CASVTSSSYEQYF. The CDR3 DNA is TGTGCCAGCGTGACGTCAAGCTCCTACGAGCAGTACTTC.

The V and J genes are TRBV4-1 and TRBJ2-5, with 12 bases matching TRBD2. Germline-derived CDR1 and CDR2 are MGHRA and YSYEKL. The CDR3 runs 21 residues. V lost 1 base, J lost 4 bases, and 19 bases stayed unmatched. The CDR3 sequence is CASSQVVGGASGGAGRETQYF. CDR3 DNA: TGCGCCAGCAGCCAAGTAGTTGGAGGGGCTAGCGGGGGGGCAGGGAGAGAGACCCAGTACTTC.

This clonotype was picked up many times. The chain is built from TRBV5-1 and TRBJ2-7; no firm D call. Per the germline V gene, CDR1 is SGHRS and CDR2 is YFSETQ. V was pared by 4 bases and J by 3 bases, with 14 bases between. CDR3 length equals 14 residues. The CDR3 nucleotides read TGCGCCAGCAGCCCTTCCGACCTTCTCTACGAGCAGTACTTC. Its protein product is CASSPSDLLYEQYF.

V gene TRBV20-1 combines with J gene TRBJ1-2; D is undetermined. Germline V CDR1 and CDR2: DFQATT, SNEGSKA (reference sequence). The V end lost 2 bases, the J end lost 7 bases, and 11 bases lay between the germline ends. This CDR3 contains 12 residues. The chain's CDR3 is CSARYLGGGYTF. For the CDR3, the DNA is TGCAGTGCTAGATACTTAGGAGGTGGCTACACCTTC.

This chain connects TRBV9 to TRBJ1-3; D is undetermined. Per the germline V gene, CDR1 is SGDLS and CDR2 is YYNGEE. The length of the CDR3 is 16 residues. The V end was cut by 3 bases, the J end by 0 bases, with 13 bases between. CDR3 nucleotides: TGTGCCAGCAGCGGGTCATATTCCCCCTCTGGAAACACCATATATTTT. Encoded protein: CASSGSYSPSGNTIYF.

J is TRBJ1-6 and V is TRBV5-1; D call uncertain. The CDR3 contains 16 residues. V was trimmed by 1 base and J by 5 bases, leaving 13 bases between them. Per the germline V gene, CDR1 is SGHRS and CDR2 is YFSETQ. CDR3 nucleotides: TGCGCCAGCAGCTTGTATGTTTGGGGTGATAATTCACCCCTCCACTTT. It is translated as CASSLYVWGDNSPLHF.

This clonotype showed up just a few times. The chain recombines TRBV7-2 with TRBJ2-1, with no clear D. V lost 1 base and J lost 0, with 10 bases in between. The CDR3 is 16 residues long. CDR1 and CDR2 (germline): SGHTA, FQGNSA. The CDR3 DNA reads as TGTGCCAGCAGCTTAGAAGTCACCCTCTCCTACAATGAGCAGTTCTTC. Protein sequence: CASSLEVTLSYNEQFF.

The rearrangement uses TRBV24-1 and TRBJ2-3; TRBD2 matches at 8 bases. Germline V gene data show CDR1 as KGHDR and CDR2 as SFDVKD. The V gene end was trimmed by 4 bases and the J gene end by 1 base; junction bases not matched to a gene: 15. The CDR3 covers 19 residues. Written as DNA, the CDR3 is TGTGCCACCAGTGAAAAAAGCGGGGGCTCCTGGTTTGGCACAGATACGCAGTATTTT. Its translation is CATSEKSGGSWFGTDTQYF.

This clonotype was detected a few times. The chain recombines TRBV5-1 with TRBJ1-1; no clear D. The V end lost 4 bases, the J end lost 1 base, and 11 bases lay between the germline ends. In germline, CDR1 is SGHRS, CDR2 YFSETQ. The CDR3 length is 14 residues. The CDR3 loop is CASSPRAPNTEAFF. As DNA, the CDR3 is TGCGCCAGCAGCCCCCGGGCTCCGAACACTGAAGCTTTCTTT.

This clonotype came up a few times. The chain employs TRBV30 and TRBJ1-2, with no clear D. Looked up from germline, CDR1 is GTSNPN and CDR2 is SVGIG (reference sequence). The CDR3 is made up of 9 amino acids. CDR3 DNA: TGTGCTGCCGGTGGCGGCTACACCTTC. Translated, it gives CAAGGGYTF.

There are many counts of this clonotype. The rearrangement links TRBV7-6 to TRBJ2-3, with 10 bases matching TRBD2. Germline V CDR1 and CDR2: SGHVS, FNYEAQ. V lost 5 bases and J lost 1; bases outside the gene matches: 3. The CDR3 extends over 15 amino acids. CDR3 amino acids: CASSPTSGRTDTQYF. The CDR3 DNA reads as TGTGCCAGCAGCCCGACTAGCGGGCGCACAGATACGCAGTATTTT.

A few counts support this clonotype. The DNA of the CDR3 is TGCAGTGCTTTGACCGACAGGGGCGATGACTACACCTTC. Its protein is CSALTDRGDDYTF. V usage is TRBV20-1 and J usage is TRBJ1-2; TRBD1 matches 8 bases. In germline, CDR1 is DFQATT, CDR2 SNEGSKA (reference sequence). J was trimmed by 10 bases and V by 5 bases; bases with no gene match: 12. The length of the CDR3 is 13 residues.

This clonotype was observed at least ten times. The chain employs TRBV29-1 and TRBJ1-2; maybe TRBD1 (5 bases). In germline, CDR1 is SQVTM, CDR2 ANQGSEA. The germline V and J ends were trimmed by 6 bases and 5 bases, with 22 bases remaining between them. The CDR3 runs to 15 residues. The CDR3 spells CSVRRDDLPKYGYTF. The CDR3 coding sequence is TGCAGCGTGCGACGGGACGACTTACCAAAATATGGCTACACCTTC.

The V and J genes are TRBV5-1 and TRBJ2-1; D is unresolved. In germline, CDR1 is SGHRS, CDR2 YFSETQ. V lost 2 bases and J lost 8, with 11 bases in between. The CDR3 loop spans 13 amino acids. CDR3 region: CASSLSPLDEQFF. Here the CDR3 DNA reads TGCGCCAGCAGCTTAAGCCCGCTAGATGAGCAGTTCTTC.

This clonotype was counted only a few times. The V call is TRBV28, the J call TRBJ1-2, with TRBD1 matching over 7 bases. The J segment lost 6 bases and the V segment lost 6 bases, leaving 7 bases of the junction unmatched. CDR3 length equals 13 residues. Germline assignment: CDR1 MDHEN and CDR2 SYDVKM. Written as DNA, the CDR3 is TGTGCCAGCAGCCCTAAAGGGGGCAATGGCTACACCTTC. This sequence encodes CASSPKGGNGYTF.

In DNA form, the CDR3 reads TGCGCCAGCAGCTTTTCGCGACAGGGGAATGTAGGGCTAGCGGGCTACAATGAGCAGTACTTC. Amino acids: CASSFSRQGNVGLAGYNEQYF. The chain joins TRBV5-1 to TRBJ2-1; either TRBD1 or TRBD2 may supply D (8 bases each). The DNA end favors TRBJ2-7, so the J call may be wrong. In germline, CDR1 is SGHRS, CDR2 YFSETQ. The length of the CDR3 is 21 residues.

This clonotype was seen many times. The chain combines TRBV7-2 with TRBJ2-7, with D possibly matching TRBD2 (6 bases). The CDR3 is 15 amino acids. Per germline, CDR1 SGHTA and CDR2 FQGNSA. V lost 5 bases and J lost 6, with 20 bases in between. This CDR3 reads CASSPSTRRLSEQYF. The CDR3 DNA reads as TGTGCCAGCAGCCCTTCGACTAGGAGGCTGAGCGAGCAGTACTTC.

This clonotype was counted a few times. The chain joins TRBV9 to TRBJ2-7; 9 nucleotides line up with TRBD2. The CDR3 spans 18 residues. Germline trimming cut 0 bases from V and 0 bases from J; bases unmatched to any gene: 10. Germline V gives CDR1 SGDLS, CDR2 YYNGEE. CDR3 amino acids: CASSVGLTSGFSSYEQYF. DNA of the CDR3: TGTGCCAGCAGCGTAGGACTGACTAGCGGCTTTTCCTCCTACGAGCAGTACTTC. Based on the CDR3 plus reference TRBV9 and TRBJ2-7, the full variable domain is DSGVTQTPKHLITATGQRVTLRCSPRSGDLSVYWYQQSLDQGLQFLIQYYNGEERAKGNILERFSAQQFPDLHSELNLSSLELGDSALYFCASSVGLTSGFSSYEQYFGPGTRLTVT.

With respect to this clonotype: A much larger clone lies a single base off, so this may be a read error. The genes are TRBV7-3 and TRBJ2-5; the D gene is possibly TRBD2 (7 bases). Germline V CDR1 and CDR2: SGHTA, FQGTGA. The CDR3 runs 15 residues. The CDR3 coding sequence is TGTGCCAGCAGCCCTGAGGGGGGGACACAAGAGGCCCAGTACTTC. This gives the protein CASSPEGGTQEAQYF.

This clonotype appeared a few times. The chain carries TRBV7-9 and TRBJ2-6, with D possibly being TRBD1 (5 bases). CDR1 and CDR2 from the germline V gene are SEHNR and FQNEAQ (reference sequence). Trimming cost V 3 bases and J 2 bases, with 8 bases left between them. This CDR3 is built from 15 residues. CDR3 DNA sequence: TGTGCCAGCAGCTTGGACATTCCTGGGGCCAACGTCCTGACTTTC. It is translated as CASSLDIPGANVLTF.

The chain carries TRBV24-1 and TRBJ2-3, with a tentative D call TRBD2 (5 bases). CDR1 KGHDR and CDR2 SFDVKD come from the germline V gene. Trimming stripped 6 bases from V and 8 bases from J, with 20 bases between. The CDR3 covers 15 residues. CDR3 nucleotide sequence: TGTGCCACCAGTAATTCTAGCCCTCCTGATTTTACGCAGTATTTT. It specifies CATSNSSPPDFTQYF.

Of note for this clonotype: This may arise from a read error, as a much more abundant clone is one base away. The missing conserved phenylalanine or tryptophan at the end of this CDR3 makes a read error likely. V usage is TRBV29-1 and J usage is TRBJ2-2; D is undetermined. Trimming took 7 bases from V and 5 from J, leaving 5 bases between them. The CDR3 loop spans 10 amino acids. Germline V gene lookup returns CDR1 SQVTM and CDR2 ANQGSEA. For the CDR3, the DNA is TGCAGCGCCCAAACCGGGGAGCTGTTTGTT. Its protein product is CSAQTGELFV.

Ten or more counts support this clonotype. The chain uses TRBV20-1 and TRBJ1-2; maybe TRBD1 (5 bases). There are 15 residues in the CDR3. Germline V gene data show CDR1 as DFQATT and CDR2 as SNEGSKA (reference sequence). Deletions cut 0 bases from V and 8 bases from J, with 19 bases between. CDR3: CSARDLGRVIPGYTF. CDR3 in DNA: TGCAGTGCTAGAGATCTTGGCAGGGTAATCCCGGGCTACACCTTC.

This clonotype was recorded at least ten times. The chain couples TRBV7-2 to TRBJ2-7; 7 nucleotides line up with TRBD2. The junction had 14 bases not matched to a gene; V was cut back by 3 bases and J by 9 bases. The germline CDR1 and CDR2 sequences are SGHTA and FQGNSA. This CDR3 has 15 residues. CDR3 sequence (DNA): TGTGCCAGCAGCTTGACAAGCGGGAACTACGAGGGGCAGTACTTC. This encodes CASSLTSGNYEGQYF.

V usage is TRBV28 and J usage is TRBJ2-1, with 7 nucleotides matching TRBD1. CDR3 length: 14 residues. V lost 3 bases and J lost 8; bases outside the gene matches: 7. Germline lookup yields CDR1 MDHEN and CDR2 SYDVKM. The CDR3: CASSFPGGLDEQFF. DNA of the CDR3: TGTGCCAGCAGTTTTCCAGGGGGTCTCGATGAGCAGTTCTTC.

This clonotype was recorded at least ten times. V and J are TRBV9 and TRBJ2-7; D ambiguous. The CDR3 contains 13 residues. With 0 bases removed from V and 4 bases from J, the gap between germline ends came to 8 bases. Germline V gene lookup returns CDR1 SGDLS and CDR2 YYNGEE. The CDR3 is CASSVGVGYEQYF. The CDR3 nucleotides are TGTGCCAGCAGCGTAGGCGTCGGATACGAGCAGTACTTC.

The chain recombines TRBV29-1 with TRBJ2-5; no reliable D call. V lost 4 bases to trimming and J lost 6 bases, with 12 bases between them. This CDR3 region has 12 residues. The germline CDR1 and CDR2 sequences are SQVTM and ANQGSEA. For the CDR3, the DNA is TGCAGCGTTGTCGGGCGTCTAAAGACCCAGTACTTC. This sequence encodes CSVVGRLKTQYF.